This T cell receptor (beta chain) stems from a study of blood T cell repertoires in COVID-19. The germline V gene encodes CDR1 GTSNPN and CDR2 SVGIG (reference sequence). V gave up 2 bases and J gave up 2 bases; unmatched junction bases: 5. The CDR3 totals 14 residues. Here immunoSEQ multiplex PCR was the method, and the copy in TCRdb shows in-frame clones only, minus some. The sample lists roughly 95,000 clones, 75% to 85% occurring once. This chain connects TRBV30 to TRBJ2-7; 8 positions agree with TRBD1. The receptor was derived from a man aged 60-69 years with acute or convalescent COVID-19. The sequenced sample was peripheral blood. The CDR3 coding sequence is TGTGCCTGGAGTCGGACAGGGCTTCCCTACGAGCAGTACTTC. It specifies CAWSRTGLPYEQYF.